These T cell receptor beta chains were read from a single sample in a study of shared clonotypes between healthy human individuals. The method was immunoSEQ multiplex PCR; TCRdb's version includes in-frame clones alone and lacks a portion of them. The data hold about 1 million clones, with around 78% observed a single time. The sample was memory CD4+ T cells from PBMCs. These receptors all stem from a man aged 18 to 30 in good health. Some clones in this sample may be carry-over from other donors' samples. Each CDR3 is given with its conserved first and last residue. A D gene is named only where the DNA matches it firmly. Expanded clones get a size class; other rows say once, few or many, or leave the size out.

-	14	TRBJ1-1	TRBV5-1	-	TGCGCCAGCAGCTTGTCTACCGGAAACACTGAAGCTTTCTTT	CASSLSTGNTEAFF
TRBD2	15	TRBJ2-5	TRBV5-4	-	TGTGCCAGCAGCCCTCAGCTAGCGGGGGCAGAGACCCAGTACTTC	CASSPQLAGAETQYF
TRBD1	14	TRBJ1-1	TRBV6-1	few	TGTGCCAGCAGTGAGACAGGGGGAGATACTGAAGCTTTCTTT	CASSETGGDTEAFF
-	10	TRBJ2-5	TRBV27	-	TGTGCCAGCACTGAGGAGACCCAGTACTTC	CASTEETQYF
-	12	TRBJ1-1	TRBV14	-	TGTGCCAGCAGAGAGGGGGGGACTGAAGCTTTCTTT	CASREGGTEAFF
TRBD1	15	TRBJ1-4	TRBV29-1	once	TGCAGCGTTGATACCCCGGGACAGGGACGTGAAAAACTGTTTTTT	CSVDTPGQGREKLFF
-	11	TRBJ2-7	TRBV29-1	-	TGCAGCGTTAAGGGGTCCTACGAGCAGTACTTC	CSVKGSYEQYF
-	14	TRBJ2-7	TRBV6-6	few	TGTGCCAGCAGTCCAGGGCAGGGTGACTACGAGCAGTACTTC	CASSPGQGDYEQYF
-	17	TRBJ2-7	TRBV5-6	few	TGTGCCAGCAGCTTTTTATACAACCCCTTGGATGTCGACGAGCAGTACTTC	CASSFLYNPLDVDEQYF
-	14	TRBJ1-2	TRBV7-2	-	TGTGCCAGCAGCCCGACGCAAACTAACTATGGCTACACCTTC	CASSPTQTNYGYTF
-	13	TRBJ2-6	TRBV28	-	TGTGCCAGCCGCGGGACTGGGGCCAACGTCCTGACTTTC	CASRGTGANVLTF
TRBD2	17	TRBJ2-1	TRBV4-3	many	TGCGCCAGCAGCCAAGATCGAGGTCTAGCGGGAGACAATGAGCAGTTCTTC	CASSQDRGLAGDNEQFF
TRBD1	17	TRBJ2-3	TRBV28	-	TGTGCCAGCAGCAGCAACCCAGGACAGGGGTCAGGGGATACGCAGTATTTT	CASSSNPGQGSGDTQYF
TRBD1	18	TRBJ1-2	TRBV4-1	-	TGCGCCAGCAGCCAACAATTTGGACCGGGACAGGGGGTAGAAGGCTACACCTTC	CASSQQFGPGQGVEGYTF
-	14	TRBJ1-1	TRBV28	few	TGTGCCAGCAGTTTGGCAAGGGTGAACACTGAAGCTTTCTTT	CASSLARVNTEAFF
TRBD2	16	TRBJ2-3	TRBV6-5	-	TGTGCCAGCAGTTCTCAGACTAGCGGGAGGGTAGATACGCAGTATTTT	CASSSQTSGRVDTQYF
-	13	TRBJ2-5	TRBV18	-	TGTGCCAGCTCACCGACAGGTCAAGAGACCCAGTACTTC	CASSPTGQETQYF
-	17	TRBJ2-3	TRBV4-2	-	TGTGCCAGCAGCCAACGCCCGGGACCACTACTACCAGATACGCAGTATTTT	CASSQRPGPLLPDTQYF
-	13	TRBJ2-7	TRBV28	-	TGTGCCAGCAGTTTCCCCGGGCTCTACGAGCAGTACTTC	CASSFPGLYEQYF
TRBD2	17	TRBJ2-1	TRBV7-9	-	TGTGCCAGCAGCCCAGGACTAGCGGGAGGGCTATACAATGAGCAGTTCTTC	CASSPGLAGGLYNEQFF
-	13	TRBJ2-3	TRBV21-1	-	TGTGCCAGCCCCCCGGGGCGCCCAGATACGCAGTATTTT	CASPPGRPDTQYF
TRBD1	15	TRBJ2-7	TRBV7-9	-	TGTGCCAGCAGCCCCTGGGGGACAGGGACCTACGAGCAGTACTTC	CASSPWGTGTYEQYF